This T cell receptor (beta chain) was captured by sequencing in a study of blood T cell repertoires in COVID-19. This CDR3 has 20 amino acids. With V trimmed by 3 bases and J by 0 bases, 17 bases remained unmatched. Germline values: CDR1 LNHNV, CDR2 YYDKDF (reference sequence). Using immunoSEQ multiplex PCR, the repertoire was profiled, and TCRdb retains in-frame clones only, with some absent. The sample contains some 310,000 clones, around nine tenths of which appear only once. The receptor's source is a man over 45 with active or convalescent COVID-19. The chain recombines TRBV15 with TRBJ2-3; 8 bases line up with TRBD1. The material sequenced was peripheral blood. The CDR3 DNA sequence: TGTGCCACCAGCAGTGAACAGTACAAACCACAGGGGGGTAGCACAGATACGCAGTATTTT. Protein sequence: CATSSEQYKPQGGSTDTQYF.